This T cell receptor beta chain is from a study of blood T cells in healthy people across ages. Primed by a sample-barcoded 5' primer and a J-beta primer mix, a second PCR proceeded for about 7 to 12 cycles. TCRdb redid the calling of the 5' RACE reads with MiXCR, one entry per CDR3 protein. The data hold around 1.7 million distinct CDR3 sequences, with roughly 28% observed a single time. The receptor was isolated from a woman in her thirties in good health. Sequenced input: blood.

The CDR3 loop is CASSLRPGRHYGYTF. CDR3 nucleotides: TGTGCCAGCAGTTTACGTCCAGGGAGGCACTATGGCTACACCTTC. The chain couples TRBV28 to TRBJ1-2; D might be TRBD1 (5 bases). Trimming took off 2 bases at V and 3 bases at J, with 13 bases between the two ends. The CDR3 spans 15 residues. Germline CDR1 is MDHEN and CDR2 is SYDVKM.